The 18 T cell receptor beta chains below all came from one sample that was sequenced in a study of T cell responses to AZD1222 COVID-19 vaccine. Clones were sequenced by immunoSEQ multiplex PCR, and TCRdb holds only the in-frame ones, with some missing. This sample carries 96,000 or so clones, roughly nine tenths of them seen once, and the ten largest clones take roughly 1.7%. The starting material was peripheral blood, obtained on day 0 of AZD1222 vaccination. All receptors come from an adult in good health.

This clone was detected a few times. The chain combines TRBV7-2 with TRBJ1-2; D remains ambiguous. The ends were cut back, 3 bases at V and 8 bases at J, with 16 bases in the middle. There are 14 residues in the CDR3. Per germline, CDR1 SGHTA and CDR2 FQGNSA. The CDR3 DNA is TGTGCCAGCAGCTTGACACCCCCGGGAAGAGGCTACACCTTC. It codes for CASSLTPPGRGYTF.

This rearrangement joins TRBV27 to TRBJ1-6, with 8 bases identical to TRBD1. Germline CDR1 reads MNHEY; CDR2 reads SMNVEV (reference sequence). After removal of 6 bases from V and 7 bases from J, the junction contained 17 bases not matched to a gene. This CDR3 comprises 18 residues. Here the CDR3 DNA reads TGTGCCAGCAGCCGCCGACCCCCAGGACAGGGAGGGAATTCACCCCTCCACTTT. Protein: CASSRRPPGQGGNSPLHF.

This clone appeared a single time. The V gene is TRBV6-1, the J gene TRBJ1-1; D is unclear. V lost 3 bases, J lost 0 bases, and 5 bases lay in between. The CDR3 contains 13 residues. The germline V gene has CDR1 MNHNS and CDR2 SASEGT. The CDR3: CASSDRMNTEAFF. CDR3 nucleotides: TGTGCCAGCAGTGATAGGATGAACACTGAAGCTTTCTTT.

The gene calls are TRBV5-1 and TRBJ1-6; D is uncertain. V was clipped by 2 bases and J by 5 bases, with 11 bases between them. Germline V CDR1 and CDR2: SGHRS, YFSETQ. The CDR3 extends over 15 amino acids. CDR3 bases: TGCGCCAGCAGCTTTAGAGTACCCCATAATTCACCCCTCCACTTT. Translation: CASSFRVPHNSPLHF.

The chain combines TRBV4-3 with TRBJ2-7; D is unresolved. V lost 0 bases, J lost 8 bases, and 11 bases lay in between. CDR3 length: 13 amino acids. CDR1 is LGHNA and CDR2 is YSLEER in the germline V gene. CDR3: CASSQDPSYQQYF. CDR3 DNA: TGCGCCAGCAGCCAAGATCCAAGCTATCAGCAGTACTTC.

This clone was recorded a few times. The V call is TRBV19, the J call TRBJ1-2, with a possible D match to TRBD1 (6 bases). Trimming left V 7 bases short and J 2 bases short, with 20 bases between. This CDR3 has 16 residues. CDR1 LNHDA and CDR2 SQIVND come from the germline V gene (reference sequence). The CDR3: CASTILFSDRNYGYTF. DNA for the CDR3: TGTGCCAGTACCATTTTATTTTCCGACAGGAACTATGGCTACACCTTC.

This rearrangement joins TRBV28 to TRBJ1-6; the match to TRBD1 covers 7 bases. The CDR3 covers 15 residues. After removal of 5 bases from V and 3 bases from J, the junction contained 4 bases not matched to a gene. The V gene's germline CDR1 is MDHEN and CDR2 SYDVKM. In DNA form, the CDR3 reads TGTGCCAGCAGTAAACACAGGGGCTATAATTCACCCCTCCACTTT. This translates into CASSKHRGYNSPLHF. Filled out from reference TRBV28 and TRBJ1-6, the complete variable domain reads DVKVTQSSRYLVKRTGEKVFLECVQDMDHENMFWYRQDPGLGLRLIYFSYDVKMKEKGDIPEGYSVSREKKERFSLILESASTNQTSMYLCASSKHRGYNSPLHFGNGTRLTVT.

V usage is TRBV6-5 and J usage is TRBJ2-1, with D possibly TRBD2 on 6 matching bases. Deletions cut 6 bases from V and 2 bases from J, with 14 bases between. The CDR3 loop spans 15 amino acids. Germline CDR1 MNHEY, CDR2 SVGAGI. CDR3: CASSPEPGAYNEQFF. CDR3 DNA sequence: TGTGCCAGCAGCCCGGAACCGGGGGCCTACAATGAGCAGTTCTTC.

This chain uses TRBV19 with TRBJ1-2, with 10 bases that match TRBD1. The CDR3 sequence is 15 residues long. CDR1 and CDR2 (germline): LNHDA, SQIVND (reference sequence). V shed 6 bases and J 3 bases; nucleotides not matched to a gene: 7. DNA for the CDR3: TGTGCCAGTAGGGACAGGGGGTTCGACGACTATGGCTACACCTTC. Amino acid sequence: CASRDRGFDDYGYTF. The full variable domain, its missing parts supplied by reference TRBV19 and TRBJ1-2, is DGGITQSPKYLFRKEGQNVTLSCEQNLNHDAMYWYRQDPGQGLRLIYYSQIVNDFQKGDIAEGYSVSREKKESFPLTVTSAQKNPTAFYLCASRDRGFDDYGYTFGSGTRLTVV.

V gene TRBV28 combines with J gene TRBJ1-1; 7 bases are shared with TRBD1. The trim removed 2 bases at V and 4 bases at J, leaving 4 bases unmatched. Germline CDR1 is MDHEN and CDR2 is SYDVKM. The CDR3 has 14 residues. CDR3 amino acids: CASSLVRQGTEAFF. The CDR3 DNA follows: TGTGCCAGCAGTTTAGTTCGACAGGGCACTGAAGCTTTCTTT.

The rearrangement joins TRBV24-1 to TRBJ1-1, with D perhaps matching TRBD1 (5 bases). The CDR3 spans 15 residues. V lost 5 bases, J lost 3 bases, and 15 bases lay in between. Per germline, CDR1 KGHDR and CDR2 SFDVKD. CDR3: CATSGGPSTYTEAFF. The DNA for the CDR3 is TGTGCCACCAGTGGGGGACCCTCCACCTACACTGAAGCTTTCTTT.

The V and J genes are TRBV21-1 and TRBJ1-1. TRBV21-1 is described as a pseudogene. The CDR3 runs 18 residues. The CDR3 reads CASSKQGGEDRESTEAFF. Here the CDR3 DNA reads TGTGCCAGCAGCAAACAGGGAGGGGAGGACCGTGAAAGCACTGAAGCTTTCTTT.

The chain couples TRBV6-4 to TRBJ2-1; a weak D match, TRBD1 (6 bases). Germline CDR1 and CDR2: MRHNA and SNTAGT. The CDR3 is made up of 13 amino acids. Between the trimmed V and J ends, which lost 5 bases and 5 bases, there was a span of 10 bases. The CDR3 sequence is CASSPGANNEQFF. CDR3 bases: TGTGCCAGCAGTCCAGGGGCCAACAATGAGCAGTTCTTC.

The chain has TRBV5-1 and TRBJ1-6; D is ambiguous. V was cut by 1 base and J by 10 bases, with 15 bases left in between. Germline assignment: CDR1 SGHRS and CDR2 YFSETQ. This CDR3 has 15 amino acids. This CDR3 reads CASSLSGGIGSPLHF. DNA of the CDR3: TGCGCCAGCAGCTTGAGTGGAGGAATCGGCTCACCCCTCCACTTT.

The DNA for the CDR3 is TGTGCCAGCAGCCCCACCCTCCCGGGACAGGGAGCGTACGAGCAGTACTTC. Its translation: CASSPTLPGQGAYEQYF. The gene calls are TRBV27 and TRBJ2-7; TRBD1 agrees at 9 bases. The germline CDR1 and CDR2 sequences are MNHEY and SMNVEV (reference sequence). V was clipped by 6 bases and J by 4 bases; unmatched bases: 16. CDR3 length equals 17 residues.

CDR3 residues: CAWKETTGRESYGYTF. CDR3 nucleotide sequence: TGTGCCTGGAAGGAGACGACAGGAAGGGAAAGCTATGGCTACACCTTC. The rearrangement uses TRBV30 and TRBJ1-2; D is possibly TRBD1 (6 bases). Germline V CDR1 and CDR2: GTSNPN, SVGIG (reference sequence). V shed 4 bases and J shed 4 bases, with 22 bases lying between them. The CDR3 totals 16 residues.

CDR3 region: CASSFGGQSSPLHF. The CDR3 region has the DNA TGTGCCAGCAGCTTCGGGGGGCAGAGTTCACCCCTCCACTTT. This chain uses TRBV3-1 (or the pseudogene TRBV3-2) with TRBJ1-6, with a possible D match to TRBD1 (6 bases). From germline, CDR1 is LGHDT and CDR2 YNNKEL (reference sequence). This CDR3 region has 14 residues. V lost 5 bases, J lost 9 bases, and 14 bases lay in between.

The V gene is TRBV10-3, the J gene TRBJ1-3; D may be TRBD1 (6 bases). This CDR3 region has 16 residues. Per germline, CDR1 ENHRY and CDR2 SYGVKD. V was shortened by 5 bases and J by 0 bases, with 14 bases between the two germline ends. In nucleotides, the CDR3 is TGTGCCATCAGTCGGGAACAAGGGGGCTCTGGAAACACCATATATTTT. This translates into CAISREQGGSGNTIYF.